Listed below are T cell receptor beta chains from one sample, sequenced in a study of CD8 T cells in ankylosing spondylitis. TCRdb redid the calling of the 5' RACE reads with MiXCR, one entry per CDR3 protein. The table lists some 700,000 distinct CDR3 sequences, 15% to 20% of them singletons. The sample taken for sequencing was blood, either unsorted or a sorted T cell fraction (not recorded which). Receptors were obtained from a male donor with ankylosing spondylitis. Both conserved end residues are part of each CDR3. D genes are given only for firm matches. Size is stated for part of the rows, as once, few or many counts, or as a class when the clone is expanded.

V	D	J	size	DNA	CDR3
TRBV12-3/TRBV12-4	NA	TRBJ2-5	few	TGTGCCAGCAGGGGGACGTTAGAGACCCAGTACTTC	CASRGTLETQYF
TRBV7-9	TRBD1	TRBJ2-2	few	TGTGCCAGCAGCTTAGCGGGACAGCTTACGAACACCGGGGAGCTGTTTTTT	CASSLAGQLTNTGELFF
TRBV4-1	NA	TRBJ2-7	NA	TGCGCCAGCAGCCCCTACGACCCCTACGAGCAGTACTTC	CASSPYDPYEQYF
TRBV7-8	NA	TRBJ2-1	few	TGTGCCAGCAGCTGGGGCTTGGGGTCGAGCTCCTACAATGAGCAGTTCTTC	CASSWGLGSSSYNEQFF
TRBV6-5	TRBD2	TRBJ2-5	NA	TGTGCCAGCAGTTACGCATGGACTAGCGGACTTCAGGAGACCCAGTACTTC	CASSYAWTSGLQETQYF
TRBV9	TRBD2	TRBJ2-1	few	TGTGCCAGCAGCGTAGGAGTAGCGGGAATGTATGAGCAGTTCTTC	CASSVGVAGMYEQFF
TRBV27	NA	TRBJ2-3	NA	TGTGCCAGCAGTGAGGCTAGCAGTTCAGATACGCAGTATTTT	CASSEASSSDTQYF
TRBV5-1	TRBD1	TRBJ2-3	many	TGTGCCAGCAGCCTAGGGGACAGGGACACAGATACGCAGTATTTT	CASSLGDRDTDTQYF
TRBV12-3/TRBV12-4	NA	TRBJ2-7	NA	TGTGCCATCAGTAAACTAACAGGGTTTACCGACCGTTACGAGCAGTACTTC	CAISKLTGFTDRYEQYF
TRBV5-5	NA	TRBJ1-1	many	TGTGCCAGCAGCGGGACGGTAATGAACACTGAAGCTTTCTTT	CASSGTVMNTEAFF
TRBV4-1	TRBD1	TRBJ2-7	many	TGCGCCAGCAGCCAACCGGGACAGTCCTACGAGCAGTACTTC	CASSQPGQSYEQYF
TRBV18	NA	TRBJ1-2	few	TGTGCCAGCTCACCAGACACCGTCGGCTATGGCTACACCTTC	CASSPDTVGYGYTF
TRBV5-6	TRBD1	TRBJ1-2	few	TGTGCCAGCAGCTTAACGGGACAGGGGGCGCAAAGATATGGCTACACCTTC	CASSLTGQGAQRYGYTF
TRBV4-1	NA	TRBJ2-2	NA	TGCGCCAGCAGCCAAGATAGAGTCGGAAAGGGTTTAGTTACCGGGGAGCTGTTTTTT	CASSQDRVGKGLVTGELFF
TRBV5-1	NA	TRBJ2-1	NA	TGCGCCAGCAGCTTGGAGGCCACAGACTACAATGAGCAGTTCTTC	CASSLEATDYNEQFF
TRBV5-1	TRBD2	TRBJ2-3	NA	TGCGCCAGCAGAAACGGACTAGCGGCTAGCACAGATACGCAGTATTTT	CASRNGLAASTDTQYF
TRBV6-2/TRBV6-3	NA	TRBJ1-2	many	TGTGCCAGCAGTTTCTACAGGGACGGCTACACCTTC	CASSFYRDGYTF
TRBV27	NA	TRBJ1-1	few	TGTGCCAGCCGTGTTTTGCCGAGAGAGAACACTGAAGCTTTCTTT	CASRVLPRENTEAFF
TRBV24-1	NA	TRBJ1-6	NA	TGTGCCACCTCCCGGCCCACCGGATACCGACCGGGTCCTAAGAATTCACCCCTCCACTTT	CATSRPTGYRPGPKNSPLHF
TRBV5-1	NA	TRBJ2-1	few	TGCGCCAGCAGCTTGGAAGGGAGGCCTTACAATGAGCAGTTCTTC	CASSLEGRPYNEQFF
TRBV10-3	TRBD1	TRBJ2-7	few	TGTGCCATCAGCCCCGGGACAGGGAACCCCGAGCAGTACTTC	CAISPGTGNPEQYF
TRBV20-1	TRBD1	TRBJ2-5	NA	TGCAGTGCTAGCAGGGGGCTTATCGCCTTGAGCGAGACCCAGTACTTC	CSASRGLIALSETQYF
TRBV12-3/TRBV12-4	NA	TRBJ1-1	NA	TGTGCCAGCGCTCCCGACAGGAACACTGAAGCTTTCTTT	CASAPDRNTEAFF
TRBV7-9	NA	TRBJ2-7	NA	TGTGCCAGCAGCTTCGTGACGGGGGATGGAAGGTACGAGCAGTACTTC	CASSFVTGDGRYEQYF
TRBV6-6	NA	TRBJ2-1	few	TGTGCCAGCAGCTACTTGACAAATGAGCAGTTCTTC	CASSYLTNEQFF
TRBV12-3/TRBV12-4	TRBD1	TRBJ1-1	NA	TGTGCCAGCAGGACCACAGGGGGGACTGAAGCTTTCTTT	CASRTTGGTEAFF
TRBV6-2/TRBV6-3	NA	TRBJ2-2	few	TGTGCCAGCAATCAACAGAACACCGGGGAGCTGTTTTTT	CASNQQNTGELFF
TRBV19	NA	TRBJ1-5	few	TGTGCCAGTAGTGTCGACAGCCTGGGATCTCAGCCCCAGCATTTT	CASSVDSLGSQPQHF
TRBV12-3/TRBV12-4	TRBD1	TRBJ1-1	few	TGTGCCAGCAGTCGAACAGGGGGTGGGAACACTGAAGCTTTCTTT	CASSRTGGGNTEAFF
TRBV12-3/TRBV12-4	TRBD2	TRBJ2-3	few	TGTGCCAGCAACCCCGGGGGGGTGGAAGATACGCAGTATTTT	CASNPGGVEDTQYF
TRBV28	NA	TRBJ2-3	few	TGTGCCAGCAGTTCGACAGGGAGGACAGATACGCAGTATTTT	CASSSTGRTDTQYF
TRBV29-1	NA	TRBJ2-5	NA	TGCAGCGCGACTACAGGGCCACAGGAGACCCAGTACTTC	CSATTGPQETQYF
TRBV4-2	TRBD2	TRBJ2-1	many	TGTGCCAGCAGCCAACCTAGCGGGGGGCCTTTCAATGAGCAGTTCTTC	CASSQPSGGPFNEQFF
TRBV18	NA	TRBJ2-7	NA	TGTGCCAGCTCCCCGGCGGACCTGGGGGAGCAGTACTTC	CASSPADLGEQYF
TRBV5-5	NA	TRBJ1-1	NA	TGTGCCAGCAGCCCCACAACAAAGAACACTGAAGCTTTCTTT	CASSPTTKNTEAFF
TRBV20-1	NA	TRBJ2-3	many	TGCAGTGCCCAGAAACGCCGGGGGAGGTCCCAGGATACGCAGTATTTT	CSAQKRRGRSQDTQYF
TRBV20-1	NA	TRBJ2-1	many	TGCAGTGCTAACTACAATGAGCAGTTCTTC	CSANYNEQFF
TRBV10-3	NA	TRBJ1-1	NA	TGTGCCATCAGTGAGTACGTAGGCACGGCTGAAGCTTTCTTT	CAISEYVGTAEAFF
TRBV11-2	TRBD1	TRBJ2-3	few	TGTGCCAGCAGCGCAAGACAGGGCACTAGCACAGATACGCAGTATTTT	CASSARQGTSTDTQYF
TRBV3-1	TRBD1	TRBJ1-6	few	TGTGCCAGCAGCCAACAGGGGGCGAATTCACCCCTCCACTTT	CASSQQGANSPLHF
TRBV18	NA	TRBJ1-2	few	TGTGCCAGCTCACCGGAGGAGGACCGCTACACCTTC	CASSPEEDRYTF
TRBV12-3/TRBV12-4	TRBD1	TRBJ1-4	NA	TGTGCCACCGCGAATGGACAGGGGGGTTACGAAAAACTGTTTTTT	CATANGQGGYEKLFF
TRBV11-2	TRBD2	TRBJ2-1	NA	TGTGCCAGCAGTCATAGCGGGGGGAGCTCCTACAATGAGCAGTTCTTC	CASSHSGGSSYNEQFF
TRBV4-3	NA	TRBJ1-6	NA	TGCGCCAGCAGCCAAGCGTGGGGTGTCGTGTCACCCCTCCACTTT	CASSQAWGVVSPLHF
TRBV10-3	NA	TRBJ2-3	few	TGTGCCATCAGTGACAGGGACACAGATACGCAGTATTTT	CAISDRDTDTQYF
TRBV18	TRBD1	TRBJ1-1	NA	TGTGCCAGCTCACCACCGAAGGGGGCGCAACCTGAAGCTTTCTTT	CASSPPKGAQPEAFF
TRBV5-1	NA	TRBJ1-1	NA	TGCGCCAGCAGCTTAGACCCCGGGACACTCACTGAAGCTTTCTTT	CASSLDPGTLTEAFF
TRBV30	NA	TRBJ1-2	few	TGTGCCTGGAGTTCCCTGACTGAAGACTATGGCTACACCTTC	CAWSSLTEDYGYTF
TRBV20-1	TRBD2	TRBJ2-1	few	TGCAGTGCTAGTGCGGGAGCATACAATGAGCAGTTCTTC	CSASAGAYNEQFF
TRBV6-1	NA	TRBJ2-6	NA	TGTGCCAGCAGCGACACAGGGAGCGGGGCCAACGTCCTGACTTTC	CASSDTGSGANVLTF
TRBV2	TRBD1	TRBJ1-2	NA	TGTGCCAGCAGGGACAGGTCCTGGGATGGCTACACCTTC	CASRDRSWDGYTF
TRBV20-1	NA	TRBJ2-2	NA	TGCAGTGCTAGAGGTCCAGGTGGGAACACCGGGGAGCTGTTTTTT	CSARGPGGNTGELFF
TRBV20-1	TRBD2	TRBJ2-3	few	TGCAGTGCCAAACTAGCGGGAGGGCGCGGAGGCAATACGCAGTATTTT	CSAKLAGGRGGNTQYF
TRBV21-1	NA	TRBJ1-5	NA	TGTGCCAGCACCAGGGGGGGGTGCCAGCCCCAGCATTTT	CASTRGGCQPQHF
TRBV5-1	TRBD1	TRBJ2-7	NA	TGCGCCAGCAGCTTGCCCATGGGACAGGGAGACGAGCAGTACTTC	CASSLPMGQGDEQYF
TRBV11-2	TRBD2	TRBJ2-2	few	TGTGCCAGCAGCCCACGACTAGCGGGAATGAACACCGGGGAGCTGTTTTTT	CASSPRLAGMNTGELFF
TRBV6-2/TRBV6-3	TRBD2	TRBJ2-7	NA	TGTGCCAGCAGTTTTCCTGCCGGGACTAGCGTTCACTACGAGCAGTACTTC	CASSFPAGTSVHYEQYF
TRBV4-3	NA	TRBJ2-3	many	TGCGCCAGCAGCCAAGTTGGAGTCGGGGATACGCAGTATTTT	CASSQVGVGDTQYF
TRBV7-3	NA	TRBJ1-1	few	TGTGCCAGCAGCCCCGGGCCGGTGAACACTGAAGCTTTCTTT	CASSPGPVNTEAFF